This entry features one T cell receptor (beta chain) sequence. The source of the sample is a study of blood T cell repertoires in COVID-19. Study details: The United States, Italy and Spain supplied acute and convalescent COVID-19 samples. Nucleic acid was either cDNA or gDNA, and it came from T cells, B-cell-depleted T cells, or PBMCs.

Study processing details: Scientists estimated how many nucleated cells there were by amplifying reference gene primers. The repertoire was sequenced with immunoSEQ multiplex PCR; TCRdb's copy has only in-frame clones and lacks some. The V and J calls and clone size are taken from that table; D and trimming were inferred from the DNA. In the table there are some 200,000 clones, around 85% of which are singletons. CDR3 length: 15 residues. Looked up from germline, CDR1 is SGDLS and CDR2 is YYNGEE. The V gene lost 4 bases and the J gene lost 0 bases, with 11 bases spanning the gap. The clonotype was recovered from a woman aged 55-70 years with acute or convalescent COVID-19. The chain links TRBV9 to TRBJ1-5, with D hard to call. The sequenced material came from peripheral blood. CDR3 residues: CASSPMGSSNQPQHF. In nucleotides, the CDR3 is TGTGCCAGCAGCCCTATGGGCAGTAGCAATCAGCCCCAGCATTTT.